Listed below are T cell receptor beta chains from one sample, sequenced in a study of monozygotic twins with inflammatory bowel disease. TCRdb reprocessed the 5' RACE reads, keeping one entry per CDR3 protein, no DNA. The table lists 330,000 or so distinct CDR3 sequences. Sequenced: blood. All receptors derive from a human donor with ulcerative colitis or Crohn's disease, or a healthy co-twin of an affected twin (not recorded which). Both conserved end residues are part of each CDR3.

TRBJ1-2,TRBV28,CASSPRGAINYGYTF
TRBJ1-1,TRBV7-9,CASSLSVPGPNTEAFF
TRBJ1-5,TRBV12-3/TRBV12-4,CASSLPGKRGVNQPQHF
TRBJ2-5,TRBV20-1,CSARQQVYQETQYF
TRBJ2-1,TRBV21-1,CASSGRDGLSSYNEQFF
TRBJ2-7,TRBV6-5,CASSYGGSGIYEQYF
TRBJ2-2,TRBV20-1,CSARDRTNTGELFF
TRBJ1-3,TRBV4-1,CASSQSGQGSIYF
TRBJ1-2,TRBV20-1,CSARGGVPNYGYTF
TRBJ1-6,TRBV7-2,CASSFNGNSPLHF
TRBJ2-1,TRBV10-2,CASGGRNGFDEQFF
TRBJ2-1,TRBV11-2,CATRAYNEQFF
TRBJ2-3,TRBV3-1,CASSSRLESDTQYF
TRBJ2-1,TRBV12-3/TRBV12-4,CASTAFGLAGLNEQFF
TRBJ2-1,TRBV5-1,CASSLMRTTEYNEQFF
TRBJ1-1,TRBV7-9,CASSRGYTEAFF
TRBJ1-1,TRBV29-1,CSALDPNTEAFF